This T cell receptor (beta chain) was observed in a study of T cells after yellow fever vaccination. Regarding the study as a whole: Though it reached lower strength, the secondary response hit its peak faster, day 5 versus 15. Clonotype sharing between CD4 and CD8 compartments was small. After the booster, 96% of CD4 and roughly nine tenths of CD8 primary-response clones were re-detected.

This clonotype was seen repeatedly, ten times or more. The target antigen is unknown. Via MiXCR, TCRdb re-called the 5' RACE reads, giving one row per CDR3 protein. Found here are 60,000 to 75,000 distinct CDR3 sequences, over 6% of them singletons; the top ten hold more than 35%. This CDR3 region has 14 residues. Unmatched junction bases numbered 7, after V lost 5 bases and J lost 8 bases. From germline, CDR1 is SGHVS and CDR2 FNYEAQ. The source of this sequence is a man aged 18 to 29 who received the YFV17D yellow fever vaccine. This specimen was CD8+ T cells sorted from PBMCs, taken approximately 47 days after the first yellow fever vaccination. The chain uses TRBV7-6 and TRBJ2-1; 9 bases are shared with TRBD1. In DNA form, the CDR3 reads TGTGCCAGCAGCCGCACAGGGGGCGGCGATGAGCAGTTCTTC. It translates to CASSRTGGGDEQFF.